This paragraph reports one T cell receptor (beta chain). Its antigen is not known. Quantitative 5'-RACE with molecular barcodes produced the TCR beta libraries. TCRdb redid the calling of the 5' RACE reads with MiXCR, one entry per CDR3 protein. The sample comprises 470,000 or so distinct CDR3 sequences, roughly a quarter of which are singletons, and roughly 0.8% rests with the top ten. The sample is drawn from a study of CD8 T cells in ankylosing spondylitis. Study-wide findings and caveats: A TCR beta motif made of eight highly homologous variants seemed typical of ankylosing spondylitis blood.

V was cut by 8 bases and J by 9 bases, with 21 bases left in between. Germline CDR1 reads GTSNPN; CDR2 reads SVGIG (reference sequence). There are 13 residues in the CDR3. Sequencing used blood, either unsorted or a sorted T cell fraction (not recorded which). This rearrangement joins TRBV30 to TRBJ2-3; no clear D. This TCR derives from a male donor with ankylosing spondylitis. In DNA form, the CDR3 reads TGTGCCCACAACGAAGGAGTCGTTTTCACGCAGTATTTT. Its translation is CAHNEGVVFTQYF.